A single sample is the source of the 2 T cell receptor beta chains below, sequenced in a study of glioma-infiltrating T cells after dendritic cell vaccination. The repertoire was sequenced with immunoSEQ multiplex PCR; TCRdb's copy has only in-frame clones and lacks some. The sample shows 90,000 to 95,000 clones, 75% to 85% of them seen only once. Time point reported: after dendritic cell vaccination, including at tumor progression/relapse. The sample consisted of blood, taken after dendritic cell vaccination. The receptor source for this set is a human donor with glioblastoma.

This clone was detected a few times. J is TRBJ2-1 and V is TRBV9; D remains unclear. Germline CDR1 reads SGDLS; CDR2 reads YYNGEE. This CDR3 is 13 amino acids long. The V gene lost 1 base and the J gene lost 8 bases, with 10 bases spanning the gap. For the CDR3, the DNA is TGTGCCAGCAGCGTATCGTTTGAGCATGAGCAGTTCTTC. Its protein product is CASSVSFEHEQFF.

The table lists this clone with a count of one. The rearrangement joins TRBV15 to TRBJ2-3; the match to TRBD2 covers 11 bases. The J segment lost 3 bases and the V segment lost 0 bases, leaving 5 bases of the junction unmatched. CDR1 and CDR2 from the germline V gene are LNHNV and YYDKDF (reference sequence). The CDR3 is 17 amino acids. The CDR3 spells CATSRDSTSGSTDTQYF. CDR3 sequence (DNA): TGTGCCACCAGCAGAGATTCAACTAGCGGGAGTACAGATACGCAGTATTTT.